This is a list of T cell receptor beta chains from one sample in a study of T cell changes during pregnancy in multiple sclerosis. Assay: immunoSEQ multiplex PCR; the TCRdb copy retains only in-frame clones and omits some. The sample has under 110,000 clones, less than 95% seen once; the top ten hold 1.5% to 2%. The specimen was peripheral blood, collected before pregnancy. The receptors stem from a female donor with multiple sclerosis, enrolled in a pregnancy study. Each CDR3 is given with its conserved first and last residue.

CDR3aa: CASSFDGSTDTQYF; j_gene: TRBJ2-3; v_gene: TRBV28
CDR3aa: CASSPPRGRVNTIYF; j_gene: TRBJ1-3; v_gene: TRBV7-2
CDR3aa: CASRERLGGNQPQHF; j_gene: TRBJ1-5; v_gene: TRBV27
CDR3aa: CASRQGQYVETFF; j_gene: TRBJ1-1; v_gene: TRBV6-5
CDR3aa: CASSSLSGSGEETQYF; j_gene: TRBJ2-5; v_gene: TRBV5-8
CDR3aa: CASSLARGKEFF; j_gene: TRBJ2-1; v_gene: TRBV5-1
CDR3aa: CASSVGEGDEVYTF; j_gene: TRBJ1-2; v_gene: TRBV9
CDR3aa: CASSSGLAGGSSYEQYF; j_gene: TRBJ2-7; v_gene: TRBV7-8
CDR3aa: CASSVVPRAANYGYTF; j_gene: TRBJ1-2; v_gene: TRBV6-1
CDR3aa: CASSRDRDSGNTIYF; j_gene: TRBJ1-3; v_gene: TRBV19
CDR3aa: CASSFSGESSYEQYF; j_gene: TRBJ2-7; v_gene: TRBV19
CDR3aa: CSVAQQETQYF; j_gene: TRBJ2-5; v_gene: TRBV29-1
CDR3aa: CASSGTENYGYTF; j_gene: TRBJ1-2; v_gene: TRBV2
CDR3aa: CASSLPSGQGQNIQYF; j_gene: TRBJ2-4; v_gene: TRBV5-5
CDR3aa: CASSFDRVGGEYF; j_gene: TRBJ2-7; v_gene: TRBV11-3
CDR3aa: CASKDSIYEQYF; j_gene: TRBJ2-7; v_gene: TRBV2
CDR3aa: CASSGEQGSNYGYTF; j_gene: TRBJ1-2; v_gene: TRBV19
CDR3aa: CASSPGQNTEAFF; j_gene: TRBJ1-1; v_gene: TRBV18
CDR3aa: CASGAAYNSPLHF; j_gene: TRBJ1-6; v_gene: TRBV6-5
CDR3aa: CASSLAPGGSNTGELFF; j_gene: TRBJ2-2; v_gene: TRBV5-1
CDR3aa: CASSLEGGAGQPQHF; j_gene: TRBJ1-5; v_gene: TRBV11-2
CDR3aa: CASSQSDRGAGEQYF; j_gene: TRBJ2-7; v_gene: TRBV4-3
CDR3aa: CASSPRYNEQFF; j_gene: TRBJ2-1; v_gene: TRBV28
CDR3aa: CASSQQGLGKETQYF; j_gene: TRBJ2-5; v_gene: TRBV7-2
CDR3aa: CAWSVGGSTEAFF; j_gene: TRBJ1-1; v_gene: TRBV30
CDR3aa: CASSLGGGLKNEQYF; j_gene: TRBJ2-7; v_gene: TRBV28
CDR3aa: CASRRESYEQYF; j_gene: TRBJ2-7; v_gene: TRBV6-6
CDR3aa: CASSDQNYANTGELFF; j_gene: TRBJ2-2; v_gene: TRBV25-1